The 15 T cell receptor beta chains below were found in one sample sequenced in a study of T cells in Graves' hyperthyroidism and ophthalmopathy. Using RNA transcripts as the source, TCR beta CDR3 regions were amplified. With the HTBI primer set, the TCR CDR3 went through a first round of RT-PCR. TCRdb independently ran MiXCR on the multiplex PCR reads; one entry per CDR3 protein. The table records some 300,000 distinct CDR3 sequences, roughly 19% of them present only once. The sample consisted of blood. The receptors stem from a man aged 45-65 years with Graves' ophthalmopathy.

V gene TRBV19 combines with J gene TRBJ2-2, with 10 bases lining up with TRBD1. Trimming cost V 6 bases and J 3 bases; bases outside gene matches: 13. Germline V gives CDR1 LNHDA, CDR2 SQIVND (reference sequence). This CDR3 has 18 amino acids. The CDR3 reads CASSPRSTGTGDTGELFF. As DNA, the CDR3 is TGTGCCAGTAGCCCAAGATCTACCGGGACAGGGGACACCGGGGAGCTGTTTTTT.

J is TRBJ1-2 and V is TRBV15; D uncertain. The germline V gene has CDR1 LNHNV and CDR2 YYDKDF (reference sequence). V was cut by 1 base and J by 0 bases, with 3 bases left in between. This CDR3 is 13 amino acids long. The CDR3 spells CATSRGSNYGYTF. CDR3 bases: TGTGCCACCAGCAGAGGTTCTAACTATGGCTACACCTTC.

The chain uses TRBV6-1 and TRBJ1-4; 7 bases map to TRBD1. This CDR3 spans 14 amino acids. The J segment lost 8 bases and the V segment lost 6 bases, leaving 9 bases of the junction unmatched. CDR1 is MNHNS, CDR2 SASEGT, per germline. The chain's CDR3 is CASSTDDRDEKLFF. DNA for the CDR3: TGTGCCAGCAGCACTGATGACAGGGACGAAAAACTGTTTTTT.

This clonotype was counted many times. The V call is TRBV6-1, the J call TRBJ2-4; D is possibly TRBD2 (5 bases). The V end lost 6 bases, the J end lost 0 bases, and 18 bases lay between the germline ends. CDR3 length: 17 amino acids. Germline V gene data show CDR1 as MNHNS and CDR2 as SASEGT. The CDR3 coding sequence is TGTGCCAGCAGCGCCCCTCTAGGTCGGGGAGCCAAAAACATTCAGTACTTC. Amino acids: CASSAPLGRGAKNIQYF.

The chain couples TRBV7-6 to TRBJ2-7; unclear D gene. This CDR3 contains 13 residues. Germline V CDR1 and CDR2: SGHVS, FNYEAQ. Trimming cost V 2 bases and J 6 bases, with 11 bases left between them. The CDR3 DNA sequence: TGTGCCAGCAGCTTATTTAGGACGGCCGAGCAGTACTTC. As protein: CASSLFRTAEQYF.

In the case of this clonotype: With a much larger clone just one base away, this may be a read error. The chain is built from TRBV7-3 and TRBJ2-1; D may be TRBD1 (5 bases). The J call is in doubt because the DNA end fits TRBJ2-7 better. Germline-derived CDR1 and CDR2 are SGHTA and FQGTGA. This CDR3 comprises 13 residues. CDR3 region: CASSFNVDNEQYF. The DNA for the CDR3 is TGTGCCAGCAGCTTCAACGTGGACAATGAGCAGTACTTC.

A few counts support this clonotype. The DNA for the CDR3 is TGTGCCACCAGCACCGACAGGGTGGGTTCACCCCTCCACTTT. This translates into CATSTDRVGSPLHF. The chain employs TRBV15 and TRBJ1-6; 7 positions match TRBD1. This CDR3 is built from 14 residues. V was clipped by 4 bases and J by 9 bases; unmatched bases: 6. The germline CDR1 and CDR2 sequences are LNHNV and YYDKDF (reference sequence).

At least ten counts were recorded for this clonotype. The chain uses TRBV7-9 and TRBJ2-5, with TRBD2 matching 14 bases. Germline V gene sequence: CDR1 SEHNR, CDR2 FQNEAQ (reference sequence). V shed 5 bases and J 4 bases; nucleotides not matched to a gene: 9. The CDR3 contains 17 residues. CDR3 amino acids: CASSLTGTSGSRETQYF. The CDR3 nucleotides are TGTGCCAGCAGCCTTACCGGGACTAGCGGGAGTCGAGAGACCCAGTACTTC.

Here the CDR3 DNA reads TGTGCCAGCAGCTTTAACACTGAAGCTTTCTTT. This gives the protein CASSFNTEAFF. This chain uses TRBV11-2 with TRBJ1-1; D gene ambiguous. The germline V gene encodes CDR1 SGHAT and CDR2 FQNNGV. The CDR3 sequence is 11 residues long. Trimming cost V 3 bases and J 2 bases, with 1 base left between them. Combining the CDR3 with reference TRBV11-2 and TRBJ1-1 gives the whole variable domain EAGVAQSPRYKIIEKRQSVAFWCNPISGHATLYWYQQILGQGPKLLIQFQNNGVVDDSQLPKDRFSAERLKGVDSTLKIQPAKLEDSAVYLCASSFNTEAFFGQGTRLTVV.

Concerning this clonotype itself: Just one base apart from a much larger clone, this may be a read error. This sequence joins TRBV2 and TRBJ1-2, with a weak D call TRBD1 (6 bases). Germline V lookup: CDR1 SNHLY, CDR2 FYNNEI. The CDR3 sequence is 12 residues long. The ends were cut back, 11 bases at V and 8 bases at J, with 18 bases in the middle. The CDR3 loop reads CAGGAGADGYTF. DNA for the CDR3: TGTGCCGGCGGGGCAGGGGCTGACGGCTACACCTTC.

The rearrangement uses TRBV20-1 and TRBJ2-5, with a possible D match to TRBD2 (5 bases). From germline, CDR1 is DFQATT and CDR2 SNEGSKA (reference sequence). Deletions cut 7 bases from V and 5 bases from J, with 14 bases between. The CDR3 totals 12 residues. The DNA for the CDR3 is TGCAGTGAAAGCGGCGGATCTGAGACCCAGTACTTC. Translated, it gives CSESGGSETQYF.

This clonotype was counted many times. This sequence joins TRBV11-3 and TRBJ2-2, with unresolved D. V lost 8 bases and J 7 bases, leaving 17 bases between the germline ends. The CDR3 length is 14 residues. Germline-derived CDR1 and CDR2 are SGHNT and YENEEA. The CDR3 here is CASSAPNGDGELFF. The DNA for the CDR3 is TGTGCCAGCTCCGCCCCAAATGGAGACGGGGAGCTGTTTTTT.

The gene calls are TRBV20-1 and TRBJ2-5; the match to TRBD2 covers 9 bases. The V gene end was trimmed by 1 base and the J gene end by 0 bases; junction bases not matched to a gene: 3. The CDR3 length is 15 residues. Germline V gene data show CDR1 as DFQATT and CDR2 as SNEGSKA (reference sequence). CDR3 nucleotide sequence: TGCAGTGCTAGAGGTCTAGCGGGACACCAAGAGACCCAGTACTTC. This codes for CSARGLAGHQETQYF.

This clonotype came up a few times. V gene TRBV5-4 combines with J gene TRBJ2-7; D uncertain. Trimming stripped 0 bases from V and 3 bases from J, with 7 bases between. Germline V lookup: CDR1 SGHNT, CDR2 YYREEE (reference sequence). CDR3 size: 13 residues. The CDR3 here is CASSLGNLYEQYF. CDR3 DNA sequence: TGTGCCAGCAGCTTGGGGAATCTCTACGAGCAGTACTTC.

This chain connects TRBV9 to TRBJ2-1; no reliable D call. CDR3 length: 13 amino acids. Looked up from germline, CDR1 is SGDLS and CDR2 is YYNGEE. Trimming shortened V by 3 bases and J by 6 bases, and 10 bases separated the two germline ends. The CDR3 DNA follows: TGTGCCAGCAGCGATCGACTTCGCAATGAGCAGTTCTTC. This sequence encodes CASSDRLRNEQFF.